This TCR beta chain was identified in a study of T cells after yellow fever vaccination. V was clipped by 1 base and J by 2 bases, with 15 bases between them. Germline V gene sequence: CDR1 LGHDT, CDR2 YNNKEL (reference sequence). This CDR3 contains 16 residues. A process of 5'RACE template switching, which added a universal primer site and UMIs, was used to make TCR cDNA. In TCRdb, the 5' RACE reads were re-called with MiXCR into one record per CDR3 protein. The sample has some 600,000 distinct CDR3 sequences, about 15% seen once; the top ten hold 17%. The V and J genes are TRBV3-1 and TRBJ2-7, with D maybe TRBD1 (5 bases). The source was PBMCs, collected roughly 5 days after the first yellow fever vaccination. The clonotype originates from a man between 18 and 29 years old who received the YFV17D yellow fever vaccine. The CDR3 here is CASSQGEQDLPYEQYF. The CDR3 DNA follows: TGTGCCAGCAGCCAAGGGGAACAGGACCTACCCTACGAGCAGTACTTC.